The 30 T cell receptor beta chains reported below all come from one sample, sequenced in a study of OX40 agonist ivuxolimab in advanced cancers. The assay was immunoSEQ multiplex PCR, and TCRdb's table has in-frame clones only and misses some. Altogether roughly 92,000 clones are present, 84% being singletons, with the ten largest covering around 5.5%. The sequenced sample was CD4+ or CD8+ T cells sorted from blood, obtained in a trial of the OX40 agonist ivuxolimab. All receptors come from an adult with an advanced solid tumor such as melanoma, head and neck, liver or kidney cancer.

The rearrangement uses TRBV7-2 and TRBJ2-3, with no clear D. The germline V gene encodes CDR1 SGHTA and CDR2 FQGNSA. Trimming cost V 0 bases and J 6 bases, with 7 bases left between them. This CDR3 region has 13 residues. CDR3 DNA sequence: TGTGCCAGCAGCTTAGCGGTGATTGATACGCAGTATTTT. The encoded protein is CASSLAVIDTQYF.

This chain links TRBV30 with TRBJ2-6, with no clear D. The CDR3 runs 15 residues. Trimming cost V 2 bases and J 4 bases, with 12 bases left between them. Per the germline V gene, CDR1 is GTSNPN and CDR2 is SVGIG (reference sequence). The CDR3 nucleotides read TGTGCCTGGAGTAGGAGCGCTGCGGGGGCCAACGTCCTGACTTTC. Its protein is CAWSRSAAGANVLTF.

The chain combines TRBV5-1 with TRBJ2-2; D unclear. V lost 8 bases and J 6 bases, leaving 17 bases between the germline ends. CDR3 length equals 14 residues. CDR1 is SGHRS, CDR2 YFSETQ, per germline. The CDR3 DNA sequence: TGCGCCAGTTCCCGTACCGCTTACGCCGGGGAGCTGTTTTTT. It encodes CASSRTAYAGELFF.

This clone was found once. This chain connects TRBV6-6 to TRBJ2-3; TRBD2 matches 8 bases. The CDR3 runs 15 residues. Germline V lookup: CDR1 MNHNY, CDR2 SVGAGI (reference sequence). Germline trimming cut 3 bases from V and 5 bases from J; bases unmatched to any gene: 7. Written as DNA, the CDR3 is TGTGCCAGCAGTTATAGAAGCGGGGGAGGAGATACGCAGTATTTT. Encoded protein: CASSYRSGGGDTQYF.

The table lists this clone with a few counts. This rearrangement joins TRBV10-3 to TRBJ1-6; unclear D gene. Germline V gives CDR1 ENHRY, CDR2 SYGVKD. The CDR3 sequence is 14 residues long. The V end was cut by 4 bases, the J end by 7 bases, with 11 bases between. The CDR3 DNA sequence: TGTGCCATCAGTGGGCCAGACGCGAATTCACCCCTCCACTTT. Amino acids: CAISGPDANSPLHF.

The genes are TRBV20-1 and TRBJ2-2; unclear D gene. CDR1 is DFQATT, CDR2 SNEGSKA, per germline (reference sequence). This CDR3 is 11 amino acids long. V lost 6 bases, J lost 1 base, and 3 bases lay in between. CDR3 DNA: TGCAGTGCCCGGAACACCGGGGAGCTGTTTTTT. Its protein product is CSARNTGELFF.

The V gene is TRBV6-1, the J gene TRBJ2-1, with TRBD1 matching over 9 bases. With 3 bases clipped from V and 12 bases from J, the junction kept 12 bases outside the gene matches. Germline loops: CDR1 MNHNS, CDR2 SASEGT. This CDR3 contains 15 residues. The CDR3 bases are TGTGCCAGCAGTGAGGGACAGGGACGTACAATGAGGCAGTTCTTC. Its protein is CASSEGQGRTMRQFF.

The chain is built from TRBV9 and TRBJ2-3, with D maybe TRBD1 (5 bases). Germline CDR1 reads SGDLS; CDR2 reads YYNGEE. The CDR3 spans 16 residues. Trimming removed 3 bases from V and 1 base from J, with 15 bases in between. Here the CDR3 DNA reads TGTGCCAGCAGCGCCCTTTCAGGGTTGGGCACAGATACGCAGTATTTT. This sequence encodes CASSALSGLGTDTQYF.

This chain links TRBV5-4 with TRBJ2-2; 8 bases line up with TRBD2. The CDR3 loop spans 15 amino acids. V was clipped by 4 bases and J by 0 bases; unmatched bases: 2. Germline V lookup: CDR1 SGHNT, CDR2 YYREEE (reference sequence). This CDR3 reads CASSAGLANTGELFF. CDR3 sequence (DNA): TGTGCCAGCAGCGCGGGACTAGCGAACACCGGGGAGCTGTTTTTT.

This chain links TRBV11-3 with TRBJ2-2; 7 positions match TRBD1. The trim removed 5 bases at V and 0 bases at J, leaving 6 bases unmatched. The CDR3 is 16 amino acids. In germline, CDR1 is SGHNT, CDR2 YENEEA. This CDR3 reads CASSRDRAPNTGELFF. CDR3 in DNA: TGTGCCAGCAGCCGTGACAGGGCCCCGAACACCGGGGAGCTGTTTTTT.

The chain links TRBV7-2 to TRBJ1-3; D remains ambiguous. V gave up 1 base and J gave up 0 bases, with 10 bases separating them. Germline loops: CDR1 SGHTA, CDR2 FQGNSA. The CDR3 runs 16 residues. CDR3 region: CASSLDAGFSGNTIYF. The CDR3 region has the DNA TGTGCCAGCAGCTTAGATGCAGGCTTCTCTGGAAACACCATATATTTT.

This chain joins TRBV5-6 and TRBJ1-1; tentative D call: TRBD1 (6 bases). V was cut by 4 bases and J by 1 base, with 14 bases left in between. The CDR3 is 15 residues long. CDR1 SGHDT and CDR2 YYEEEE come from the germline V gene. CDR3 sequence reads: CASSPMRGKNTEAFF. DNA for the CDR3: TGTGCCAGCAGCCCCATGAGGGGGAAGAACACTGAAGCTTTCTTT.

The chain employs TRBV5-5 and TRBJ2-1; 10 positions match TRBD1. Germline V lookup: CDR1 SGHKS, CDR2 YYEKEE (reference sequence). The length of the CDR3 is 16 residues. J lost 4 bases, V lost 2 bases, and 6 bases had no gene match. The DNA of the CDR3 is TGTGCCAGCAGCTTTGGGACAGGGGAAGTTTACAATGAGCAGTTCTTC. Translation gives CASSFGTGEVYNEQFF.

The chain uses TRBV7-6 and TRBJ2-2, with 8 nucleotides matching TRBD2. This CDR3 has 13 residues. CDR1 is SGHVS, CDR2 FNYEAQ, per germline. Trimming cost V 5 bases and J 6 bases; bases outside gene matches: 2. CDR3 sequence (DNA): TGTGCCAGCAGCCCGGGGGGGGCCGGGGAGCTGTTTTTT. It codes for CASSPGGAGELFF.

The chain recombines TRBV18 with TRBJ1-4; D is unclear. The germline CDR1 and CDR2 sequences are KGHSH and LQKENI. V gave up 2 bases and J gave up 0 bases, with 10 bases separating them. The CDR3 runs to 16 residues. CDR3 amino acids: CASSPDLQATNEKLFF. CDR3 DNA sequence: TGTGCCAGCTCACCAGATCTCCAGGCAACTAATGAAAAACTGTTTTTT.

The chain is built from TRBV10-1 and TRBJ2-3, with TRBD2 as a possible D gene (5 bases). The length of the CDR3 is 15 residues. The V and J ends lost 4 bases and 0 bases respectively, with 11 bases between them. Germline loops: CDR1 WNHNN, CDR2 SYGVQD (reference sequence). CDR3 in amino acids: CASSGSGPSTDTQYF. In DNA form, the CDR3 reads TGCGCCAGCAGTGGAAGCGGACCTAGCACAGATACGCAGTATTTT.

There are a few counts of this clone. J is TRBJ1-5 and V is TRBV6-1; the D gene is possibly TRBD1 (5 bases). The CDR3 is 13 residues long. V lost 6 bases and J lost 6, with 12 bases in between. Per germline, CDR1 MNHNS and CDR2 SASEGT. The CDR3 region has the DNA TGTGCCAGCAGCTCCATAGGGGTTCAGCCCCAGCATTTT. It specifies CASSSIGVQPQHF.

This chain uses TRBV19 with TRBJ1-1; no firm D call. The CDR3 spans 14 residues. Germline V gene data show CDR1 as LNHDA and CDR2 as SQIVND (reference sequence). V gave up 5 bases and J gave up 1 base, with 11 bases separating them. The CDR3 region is CASSRYSPNTEAFF. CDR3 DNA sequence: TGTGCCAGTAGTCGGTACAGCCCGAACACTGAAGCTTTCTTT.

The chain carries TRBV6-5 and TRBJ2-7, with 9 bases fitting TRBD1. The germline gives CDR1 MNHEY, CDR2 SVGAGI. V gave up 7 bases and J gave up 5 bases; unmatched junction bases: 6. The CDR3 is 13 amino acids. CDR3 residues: CASNPTGGNEQYF. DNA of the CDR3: TGTGCCAGCAATCCGACAGGGGGAAACGAGCAGTACTTC.

CDR3 residues: CASSLDGPGARWAFF. The CDR3 DNA sequence: TGTGCCAGCAGCTTAGATGGTCCGGGAGCCCGGTGGGCTTTCTTT. The chain has TRBV11-2 and TRBJ1-1, with D unclear. The CDR3 runs to 15 residues. V was cut by 0 bases and J by 11 bases, with 19 bases left in between. Germline values: CDR1 SGHAT, CDR2 FQNNGV. Looking up the rest from reference TRBV11-2 and TRBJ1-1 gives the full variable domain: EAGVAQSPRYKIIEKRQSVAFWCNPISGHATLYWYQQILGQGPKLLIQFQNNGVVDDSQLPKDRFSAERLKGVDSTLKIQPAKLEDSAVYLCASSLDGPGARWAFFGQGTRLTVV.

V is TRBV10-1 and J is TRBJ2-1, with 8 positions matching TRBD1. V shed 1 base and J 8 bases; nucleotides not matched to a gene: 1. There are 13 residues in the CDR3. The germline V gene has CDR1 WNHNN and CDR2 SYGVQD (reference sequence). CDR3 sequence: CASSEYRGDEQFF. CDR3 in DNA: TGCGCCAGCAGTGAGTACAGGGGGGATGAGCAGTTCTTC.

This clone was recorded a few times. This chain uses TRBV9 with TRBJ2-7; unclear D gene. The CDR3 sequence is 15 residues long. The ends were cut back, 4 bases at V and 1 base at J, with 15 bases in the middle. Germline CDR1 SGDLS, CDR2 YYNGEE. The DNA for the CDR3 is TGTGCCAGCAGCCCCAATGCGGAACAGTCCTACGAGCAGTACTTC. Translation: CASSPNAEQSYEQYF.

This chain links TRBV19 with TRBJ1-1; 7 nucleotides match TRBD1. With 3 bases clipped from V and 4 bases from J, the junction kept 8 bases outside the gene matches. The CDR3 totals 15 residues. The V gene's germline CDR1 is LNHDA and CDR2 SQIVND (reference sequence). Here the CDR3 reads CASSIGAQGSTEAFF. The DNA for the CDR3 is TGTGCCAGTAGTATCGGGGCACAGGGGTCCACTGAAGCTTTCTTT. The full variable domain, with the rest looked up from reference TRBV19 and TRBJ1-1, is DGGITQSPKYLFRKEGQNVTLSCEQNLNHDAMYWYRQDPGQGLRLIYYSQIVNDFQKGDIAEGYSVSREKKESFPLTVTSAQKNPTAFYLCASSIGAQGSTEAFFGQGTRLTVV.

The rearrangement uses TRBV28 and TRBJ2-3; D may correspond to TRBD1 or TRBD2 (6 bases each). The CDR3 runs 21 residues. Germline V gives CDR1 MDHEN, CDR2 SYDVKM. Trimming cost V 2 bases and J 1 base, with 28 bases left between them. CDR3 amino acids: CASSLGVIVGGEDRGTDTQYF. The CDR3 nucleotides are TGTGCCAGCAGTTTAGGAGTTATAGTGGGGGGCGAGGATCGCGGCACAGATACGCAGTATTTT.

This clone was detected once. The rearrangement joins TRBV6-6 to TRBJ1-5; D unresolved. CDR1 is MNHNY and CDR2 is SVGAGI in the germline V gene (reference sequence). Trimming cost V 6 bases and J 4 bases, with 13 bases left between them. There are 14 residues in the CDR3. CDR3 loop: CASSRREKNQPQHF. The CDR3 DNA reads TGTGCCAGCAGCCGACGGGAGAAAAATCAGCCCCAGCATTTT.

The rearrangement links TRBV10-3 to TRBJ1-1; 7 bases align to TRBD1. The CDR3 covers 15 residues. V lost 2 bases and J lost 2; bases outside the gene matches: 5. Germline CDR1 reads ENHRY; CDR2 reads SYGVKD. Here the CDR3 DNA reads TGTGCCATCAGTGAGCCGGCAGGGGGAAACACTGAAGCTTTCTTT. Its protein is CAISEPAGGNTEAFF.

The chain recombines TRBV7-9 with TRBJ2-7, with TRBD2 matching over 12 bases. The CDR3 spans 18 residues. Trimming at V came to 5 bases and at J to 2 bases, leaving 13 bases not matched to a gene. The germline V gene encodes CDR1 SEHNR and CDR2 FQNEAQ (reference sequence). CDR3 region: CASSPSAATSGGTYEQYF. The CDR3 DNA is TGTGCCAGCAGCCCCTCGGCGGCCACTAGCGGGGGGACCTACGAGCAGTACTTC.

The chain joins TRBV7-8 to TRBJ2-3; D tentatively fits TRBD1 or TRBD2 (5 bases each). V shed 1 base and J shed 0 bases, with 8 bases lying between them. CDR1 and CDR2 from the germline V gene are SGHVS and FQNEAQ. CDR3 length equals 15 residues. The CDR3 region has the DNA TGTGCCAGCAGCTTAGACGGGACGAGCACAGATACGCAGTATTTT. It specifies CASSLDGTSTDTQYF.

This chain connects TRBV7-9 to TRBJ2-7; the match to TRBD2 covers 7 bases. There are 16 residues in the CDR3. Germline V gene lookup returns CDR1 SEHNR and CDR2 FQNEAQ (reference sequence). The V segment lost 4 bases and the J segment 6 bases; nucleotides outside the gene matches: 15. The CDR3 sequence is CASSSSGGAGSSEQYF. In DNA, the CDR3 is TGTGCCAGCAGCTCTAGCGGTGGGGCAGGAAGTTCCGAGCAGTACTTC.

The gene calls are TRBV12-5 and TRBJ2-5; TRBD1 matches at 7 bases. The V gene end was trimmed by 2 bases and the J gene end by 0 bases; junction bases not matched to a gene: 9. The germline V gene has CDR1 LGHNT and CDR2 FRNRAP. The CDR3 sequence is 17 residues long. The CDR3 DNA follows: TGTGCTAGTGGTTTGCCCTCTCTCGGACAGGACCAAGAGACCCAGTACTTC. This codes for CASGLPSLGQDQETQYF.